This passage covers 10 T cell receptor beta chains from one sample sequenced in a study of OX40 agonist ivuxolimab in advanced cancers. The table came from immunoSEQ multiplex PCR; TCRdb's copy has only in-frame clones and leaves some out. There are about 82,000 clones in the sample; approximately 90% occur only once, and nearly 7.5% lies in the top ten. Sequencing used CD4+ or CD8+ T cells sorted from blood, obtained in a trial of the OX40 agonist ivuxolimab. These receptors all come from an adult with an advanced solid tumor such as melanoma, head and neck, liver or kidney cancer.

The rearrangement joins TRBV5-1 to TRBJ2-7, with D perhaps TRBD2 (6 bases). Trimming cost V 2 bases and J 2 bases, with 20 bases left between them. The CDR3 consists of 17 residues. CDR1 and CDR2 from the germline V gene are SGHRS and YFSETQ. The CDR3 here is CASSFVAEPGLAYEQYF. Written as DNA, the CDR3 is TGCGCCAGCAGCTTTGTCGCAGAACCGGGACTCGCCTACGAGCAGTACTTC.

This sequence joins TRBV29-1 and TRBJ2-2, with TRBD1 matching over 8 bases. J was trimmed by 0 bases and V by 3 bases; bases with no gene match: 0. The germline V gene encodes CDR1 SQVTM and CDR2 ANQGSEA. This CDR3 is 14 amino acids long. The CDR3 bases are TGCAGCGTTGAGGGACAGGCGAACACCGGGGAGCTGTTTTTT. This encodes CSVEGQANTGELFF.

The chain couples TRBV28 to TRBJ2-1; TRBD2 matches 8 bases. With V trimmed by 5 bases and J by 9 bases, 9 bases remained unmatched. CDR1 and CDR2 from the germline V gene are MDHEN and SYDVKM. The CDR3 has 14 residues. The DNA of the CDR3 is TGTGCCAGCAGTCGAGCGGGAGTCAGAGGTGAGCAGTTCTTC. Its translation: CASSRAGVRGEQFF. The entire variable domain, with the rest obtained from reference TRBV28 and TRBJ2-1, is as follows: DVKVTQSSRYLVKRTGEKVFLECVQDMDHENMFWYRQDPGLGLRLIYFSYDVKMKEKGDIPEGYSVSREKKERFSLILESASTNQTSMYLCASSRAGVRGEQFFGPGTRLTVL.

The rearrangement joins TRBV6-6 to TRBJ2-2, with unresolved D. V lost 2 bases, J lost 2 bases, and 9 bases lay in between. CDR1 is MNHNY and CDR2 is SVGAGI in the germline V gene (reference sequence). The CDR3 has 15 residues. As DNA, the CDR3 is TGTGCCAGCAGTTACGACGGGTACAACACCGGGGAGCTGTTTTTT. Protein product: CASSYDGYNTGELFF.

The rearrangement uses TRBV6-5 and TRBJ2-1, with 8 bases aligning to TRBD2. The V and J ends lost 2 bases and 4 bases, in that order; junction bases with no gene match: 1. There are 14 residues in the CDR3. CDR1 MNHEY and CDR2 SVGAGI come from the germline V gene. In DNA form, the CDR3 reads TGTGCCAGCAGTTACCAGCGGGGGTACAATGAGCAGTTCTTC. Translated, it gives CASSYQRGYNEQFF.

This chain joins TRBV15 and TRBJ2-7; no clear D gene. The germline V gene encodes CDR1 LNHNV and CDR2 YYDKDF (reference sequence). The CDR3 spans 14 residues. Trimming removed 0 bases from V and 4 bases from J, with 10 bases in between. The CDR3, as DNA: TGTGCCACCAGCAGAGAGAGACACGGTTACGAGCAGTACTTC. Translating gives CATSRERHGYEQYF.

CDR3 residues: CASSLRTYNEQFF. CDR3 bases: TGTGCCAGCAGTCTGAGGACCTACAATGAGCAGTTCTTC. The chain joins TRBV2 to TRBJ2-1; D is uncertain. Between the trimmed V and J ends, which lost 5 bases and 2 bases, there was a span of 7 bases. The CDR3 is 13 amino acids. Germline CDR1 SNHLY, CDR2 FYNNEI.

This rearrangement joins TRBV27 to TRBJ2-7; D ambiguous. CDR1 is MNHEY and CDR2 is SMNVEV in the germline V gene (reference sequence). The CDR3 loop spans 11 amino acids. V gave up 7 bases and J gave up 3 bases, with 7 bases separating them. CDR3 nucleotides: TGTGCCAGCATGGCCGGCTACGAGCAGTACTTC. Protein product: CASMAGYEQYF.

This clone was seen only once. The CDR3 DNA sequence: TGTGCCAGCAGCTTACCATTCCCCCTCGGGGACGAGCAGTACTTC. It codes for CASSLPFPLGDEQYF. The chain is built from TRBV11-3 and TRBJ2-7; D is perhaps TRBD2 (5 bases). The CDR3 has 15 amino acids. CDR1 and CDR2 from the germline V gene are SGHNT and YENEEA. V was trimmed by 2 bases and J by 5 bases, leaving 16 bases between them.

This clone was detected only a few times. The V gene is TRBV7-9, the J gene TRBJ2-7; D is undetermined. V lost 5 bases, J lost 2 bases, and 7 bases lay in between. This CDR3 spans 12 amino acids. Germline V gene data show CDR1 as SEHNR and CDR2 as FQNEAQ (reference sequence). The CDR3 sequence: CASSPRAYEQYF. The CDR3 coding sequence is TGTGCCAGCAGCCCCCGAGCCTACGAGCAGTACTTC.